Following are 6 T cell receptor beta chains from one sample sequenced in a study of blood T cell repertoires in COVID-19. Sequencing used immunoSEQ multiplex PCR; TCRdb keeps in-frame clones, though not all of them. The sample consists of a few hundred thousand clones, roughly 84% of them appearing once. The sequenced sample was peripheral blood. All receptors derive from a woman aged 18-30 years with acute or convalescent COVID-19.

The chain couples TRBV7-2 to TRBJ1-4; D might be TRBD1 (6 bases). Germline loops: CDR1 SGHTA, CDR2 FQGNSA. This CDR3 is built from 13 residues. V was shortened by 1 base and J by 13 bases, with 13 bases between the two germline ends. CDR3 amino acids: CASSLDLTGSLFF. CDR3 nucleotide sequence: TGTGCCAGCAGCTTAGATCTAACAGGGTCACTGTTTTTT. Complete variable domain (other parts from reference TRBV7-2 and TRBJ1-4): GAGVSQSPSNKVTEKGKDVELRCDPISGHTALYWYRQSLGQGLEFLIYFQGNSAPDKSGLPSDRFSAERTGGSVSTLTIQRTQQEDSAVYLCASSLDLTGSLFFGSGTQLSVL.

Only a few counts were recorded for this clone. This chain joins TRBV27 and TRBJ2-1, with 7 positions matching TRBD2. Losses at the gene ends were 6 bases for V and 9 bases for J; bases not matched to a gene: 17. CDR1 MNHEY and CDR2 SMNVEV come from the germline V gene (reference sequence). The CDR3 is 16 residues long. CDR3: CASSLIQTSSYPEQFF. The CDR3 coding sequence is TGTGCCAGCAGCCTAATCCAGACTAGCTCGTATCCTGAGCAGTTCTTC.

The rearrangement uses TRBV19 and TRBJ2-1; D uncertain. From germline, CDR1 is LNHDA and CDR2 SQIVND (reference sequence). With 4 bases removed from V and 4 bases from J, the gap between germline ends came to 20 bases. The CDR3 is 17 amino acids. For the CDR3, the DNA is TGTGCCAGTAGTAGCCCTTCGGCAGACTCGGAATACAATGAGCAGTTCTTC. This encodes CASSSPSADSEYNEQFF. Supplemented by reference TRBV19 and TRBJ2-1, the full variable domain reads DGGITQSPKYLFRKEGQNVTLSCEQNLNHDAMYWYRQDPGQGLRLIYYSQIVNDFQKGDIAEGYSVSREKKESFPLTVTSAQKNPTAFYLCASSSPSADSEYNEQFFGPGTRLTVL.

V is TRBV27 and J is TRBJ2-1; 11 positions agree with TRBD2. V shed 6 bases, J shed 0 bases, and the junction held 13 bases outside the gene matches. This CDR3 has 19 residues. Germline-derived CDR1 and CDR2 are MNHEY and SMNVEV (reference sequence). CDR3 DNA sequence: TGTGCCAGCAGGTCTCTTTTGTCTAGCGGGGGGAACTCCTACAATGAGCAGTTCTTC. Its protein is CASRSLLSSGGNSYNEQFF.

This chain links TRBV2 with TRBJ2-7, with TRBD1 matching over 11 bases. The CDR3 is made up of 13 amino acids. Germline assignment: CDR1 SNHLY and CDR2 FYNNEI. V lost 7 bases to trimming and J lost 2 bases; unmatched junction nucleotides: 1. The CDR3 DNA is TGTGCCAGCACGGGACAGGGGGCCTACGAGCAGTACTTC. Translated, it gives CASTGQGAYEQYF.

This chain uses TRBV2 with TRBJ1-2; D not certain. The V and J ends lost 4 bases and 2 bases respectively, with 11 bases between them. From germline, CDR1 is SNHLY and CDR2 FYNNEI. This CDR3 has 14 amino acids. This CDR3 reads CASSVGRRNYGYTF. In nucleotides, the CDR3 is TGTGCCAGCAGTGTGGGCAGGAGGAACTATGGCTACACCTTC.